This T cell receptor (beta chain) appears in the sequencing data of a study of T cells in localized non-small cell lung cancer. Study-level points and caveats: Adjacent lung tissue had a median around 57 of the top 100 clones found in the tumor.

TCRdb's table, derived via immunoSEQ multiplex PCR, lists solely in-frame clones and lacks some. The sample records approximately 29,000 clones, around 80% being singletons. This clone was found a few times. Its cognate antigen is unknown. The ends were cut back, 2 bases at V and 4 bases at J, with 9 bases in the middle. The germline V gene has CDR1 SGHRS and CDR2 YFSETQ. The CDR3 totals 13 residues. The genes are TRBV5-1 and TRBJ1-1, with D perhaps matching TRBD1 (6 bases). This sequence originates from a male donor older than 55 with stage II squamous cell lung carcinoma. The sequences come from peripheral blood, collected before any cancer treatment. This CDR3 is CASSFDRTTEAFF. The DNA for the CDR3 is TGCGCCAGCAGCTTTGACAGGACCACTGAAGCTTTCTTT.